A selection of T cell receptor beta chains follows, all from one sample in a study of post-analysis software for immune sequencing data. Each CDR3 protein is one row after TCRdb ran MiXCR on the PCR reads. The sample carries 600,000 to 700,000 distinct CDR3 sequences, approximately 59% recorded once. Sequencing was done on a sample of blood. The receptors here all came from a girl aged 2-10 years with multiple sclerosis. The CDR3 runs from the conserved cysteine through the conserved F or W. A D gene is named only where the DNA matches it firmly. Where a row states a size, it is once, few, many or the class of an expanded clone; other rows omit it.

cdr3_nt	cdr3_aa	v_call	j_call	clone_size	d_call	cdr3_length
TGCGCCAGCAGCCAAGACTTCGGGAGCTCCTCGATATACGGGCAGTACTTC	CASSQDFGSSSIYGQYF	TRBV4-1	TRBJ2-7	once	NA	17
TGTGCCACCAGTGACCCCTGGGCGGAGACCCAGTACTTC	CATSDPWAETQYF	TRBV24-1	TRBJ2-5	few	NA	13
TGTGCCAGCAGTCGCAAGACCGGGACAGGGGCGGAGGGGGCCAACGTCCTGACTTTC	CASSRKTGTGAEGANVLTF	TRBV27	TRBJ2-6	NA	TRBD1	19
TGTGCCATCAGTCGGGACGCTTGGCAAGAGACCCAGTACTTC	CAISRDAWQETQYF	TRBV10-3	TRBJ2-5	few	NA	14
TGTGCCAGCAGTGATACAGGGCTCGGCAAAAACATTCAGTACTTC	CASSDTGLGKNIQYF	TRBV6-1	TRBJ2-4	few	NA	15
TGTGCCAGCAGCTTTACTAGCGGTTCCTACAATGAGCAGTTCTTC	CASSFTSGSYNEQFF	TRBV5-1	TRBJ2-1	NA	TRBD2	15
TGTGCCAGCAGTCCTAGCGGGCCCCAGTACTTC	CASSPSGPQYF	TRBV12-3/TRBV12-4	TRBJ2-5	NA	TRBD2	11
TGCAGTGCTAGAGGTCAGCGGGACAGGAATTACGAGCAGTACTTC	CSARGQRDRNYEQYF	TRBV20-1	TRBJ2-7	NA	NA	15
TGCGCCAGCAGCATAGGCCTAGGGGCCTACGAGCAGTACTTC	CASSIGLGAYEQYF	TRBV5-1	TRBJ2-7	NA	NA	14
TGTGCCAGCAGCGCCGACGAGTTTTCCACAGATACGCAGTATTTT	CASSADEFSTDTQYF	TRBV6-2/TRBV6-3	TRBJ2-3	NA	NA	15
TGCAGTGCTAGAGAGGGGGGTGAAGAGACCCAGTACTTC	CSAREGGEETQYF	TRBV20-1	TRBJ2-5	few	NA	13
TGTGCCAGCAGTCCCAGGGTCACCTACAGTGAGCAGTTCTTC	CASSPRVTYSEQFF	TRBV27	TRBJ2-1	NA	NA	14
TGTGCCAGCAGCTTAGTAGCGGGGGATAGCACAGATACGCAGTATTTT	CASSLVAGDSTDTQYF	TRBV7-2	TRBJ2-3	NA	TRBD2	16
TGTGCCAGCAGCTTAGGCGACCGGGACCTACCGATGCAGTTCTTC	CASSLGDRDLPMQFF	TRBV13	TRBJ2-1	NA	NA	15
TGTGCCAGCAGAAAGACAGGGGGAATTTGGGATACGCAGTATTTT	CASRKTGGIWDTQYF	TRBV27	TRBJ2-3	NA	TRBD1	15
TGTGCCATCAGTGAGACAGGGTGGATCAGCAATCAGCCCCAGCATTTT	CAISETGWISNQPQHF	TRBV10-3	TRBJ1-5	NA	NA	16
TGTGCCAGCACCGAGTCAGCTAGCACAGATACGCAGTATTTT	CASTESASTDTQYF	TRBV12-3/TRBV12-4	TRBJ2-3	few	NA	14
TGTGCCAGCACCCCGGGACCCCGGGCGGCAGATACGCAGTATTTT	CASTPGPRAADTQYF	TRBV2	TRBJ2-3	NA	NA	15
TGTGCCAGCAGCTTAAGTGCCGTGGAGACCCAGTACTTC	CASSLSAVETQYF	TRBV7-9	TRBJ2-5	NA	NA	13
TGTGCCAGCAGCCAGACGGGGGGGTTCTCCTACGAGCAGTACTTC	CASSQTGGFSYEQYF	TRBV5-5	TRBJ2-7	NA	TRBD2	15
TGTGCCAGCAGCCCGGTTGGACCCCGGAACACTGAAGCTTTCTTT	CASSPVGPRNTEAFF	TRBV7-8	TRBJ1-1	NA	NA	15
TGTGCCAGCAGTTCGGGACTAACCTACGAGCAGTACTTC	CASSSGLTYEQYF	TRBV12-3/TRBV12-4	TRBJ2-7	few	TRBD2	13
TGCAGTGCTGGGCCTCAAGGGTATCATGGCTACACCTTC	CSAGPQGYHGYTF	TRBV20-1	TRBJ1-2	NA	NA	13
TGCAGCGTTGAAGATCCGCATAATAGCAATCAGCCCCAGCATTTT	CSVEDPHNSNQPQHF	TRBV29-1	TRBJ1-5	NA	NA	15
TGTGCCACTTTCACCGGGGGTACGCAGTATTTT	CATFTGGTQYF	TRBV10-3	TRBJ2-3	NA	NA	11
TGTGCCAGCAGCCCGACGGGGGAGCCCTATGGCTACACCTTC	CASSPTGEPYGYTF	TRBV7-3	TRBJ1-2	NA	NA	14
TGTGCCATCAGTGACTCCGGGGAGCTGTTTTTT	CAISDSGELFF	TRBV10-3	TRBJ2-2	NA	NA	11
TGTGCCAGCAGCTTTGCAGTGGCGGGGGGGCTTCAAGAGACCCAGTACTTC	CASSFAVAGGLQETQYF	TRBV7-8	TRBJ2-5	NA	TRBD2	17
TGCAGTGCATCTCTAGCGGGGGGGCGGACAGATACGCAGTATTTT	CSASLAGGRTDTQYF	TRBV20-1	TRBJ2-3	NA	TRBD2	15
TGCGCCAGCAGCTGGGCCGGGACAAGTGGAAACACCATATATTTT	CASSWAGTSGNTIYF	TRBV5-1	TRBJ1-3	NA	NA	15
TGTGCCAGCAGTCTCGACAGGGCGGATCCACCCCTCCACTTT	CASSLDRADPPLHF	TRBV3-1	TRBJ1-6	NA	TRBD1	14
TGTGCCAGCAGCCCCCGGGCTAGGGCCTACAATGAGCAGTTCTTC	CASSPRARAYNEQFF	TRBV7-9	TRBJ2-1	NA	NA	15
TGCAGTGCTGAGGCGGGGGGTACCTACGAGCAGTACTTC	CSAEAGGTYEQYF	TRBV20-1	TRBJ2-7	NA	TRBD2	13
TGTGCCAGCAGTGTACCAGGGAGCGACCTAGGGTCCGAGCAGTACTTC	CASSVPGSDLGSEQYF	TRBV6-1	TRBJ2-7	NA	NA	16
TGTGCCAGCAGCCGAGACGATTCCGGAGAAAAACTGTTTTTT	CASSRDDSGEKLFF	TRBV3-1	TRBJ1-4	NA	NA	14
TGTGCCAGCAGTTCTAGCGGGAGGGGCACAGATACGCAGTATTTT	CASSSSGRGTDTQYF	TRBV27	TRBJ2-3	NA	TRBD2	15
TGTGCCAGCAGCCTCCCCGGGGAGGGCTACACCTTC	CASSLPGEGYTF	TRBV6-5	TRBJ1-2	NA	NA	12
TGTGCCAGCCGACAGGGGCTCTACACAGATACGCAGTATTTT	CASRQGLYTDTQYF	TRBV27	TRBJ2-3	NA	TRBD1	14
TGTGCCAGCAGCTTCGTTCCCAGACTAACTAACTATGGCTACACCTTC	CASSFVPRLTNYGYTF	TRBV5-5	TRBJ1-2	few	NA	16
TGTGCCAGCAGCTTTAAAGAGACCCAGTACTTC	CASSFKETQYF	TRBV5-1	TRBJ2-5	many	NA	11
TGCGCCAGCAGCTTGGTTGGCAGAGTCTACGAGCAGTACTTC	CASSLVGRVYEQYF	TRBV5-1	TRBJ2-7	NA	NA	14
TGTGCCAGCAGCCCAAAACAGGGGGTCTCCTACAATGAGCAGTACTTC	CASSPKQGVSYNEQYF	TRBV7-3	TRBJ2-7	NA	TRBD1	16